This T cell receptor (beta chain) was profiled in a study of shared clonotypes between healthy human individuals. General observations from the study: Shared clonotypes: approximately 5.3% naive CD4, roughly 3.8% naive CD8, 2.3% memory CD4, about 0.4% memory CD8. Only blood samples were collected, and tissue repertoires likely differ.

Assay runs were performed at deep level. Original analysis: There were no quality scores in the junction-only immunoSEQ sequences, so filtering differed. Profiling relied on immunoSEQ multiplex PCR, and the TCRdb table lists in-frame clones only, not all of them. That table gives V, J and clone size, and the DNA gave D and trimming. The data hold 700,000 or so clones, with roughly 78% observed a single time. As to this clone: Its antigen is as yet unknown.

The V gene lost 6 bases and the J gene lost 4 bases, with 7 bases spanning the gap. The CDR3 extends over 11 amino acids. Germline V CDR1 and CDR2: WNHNN, SYGVQD (reference sequence). The chain links TRBV10-1 to TRBJ2-7; D is undetermined. The TCR sequence derives from a woman in her thirties in good health. The sample comprised memory CD4+ T cells sorted from blood. Subset reported: CD45RA-negative fraction. The CDR3 sequence: CASRGPYEQYF. The CDR3 DNA reads TGCGCCAGCAGAGGACCTTACGAGCAGTACTTC.